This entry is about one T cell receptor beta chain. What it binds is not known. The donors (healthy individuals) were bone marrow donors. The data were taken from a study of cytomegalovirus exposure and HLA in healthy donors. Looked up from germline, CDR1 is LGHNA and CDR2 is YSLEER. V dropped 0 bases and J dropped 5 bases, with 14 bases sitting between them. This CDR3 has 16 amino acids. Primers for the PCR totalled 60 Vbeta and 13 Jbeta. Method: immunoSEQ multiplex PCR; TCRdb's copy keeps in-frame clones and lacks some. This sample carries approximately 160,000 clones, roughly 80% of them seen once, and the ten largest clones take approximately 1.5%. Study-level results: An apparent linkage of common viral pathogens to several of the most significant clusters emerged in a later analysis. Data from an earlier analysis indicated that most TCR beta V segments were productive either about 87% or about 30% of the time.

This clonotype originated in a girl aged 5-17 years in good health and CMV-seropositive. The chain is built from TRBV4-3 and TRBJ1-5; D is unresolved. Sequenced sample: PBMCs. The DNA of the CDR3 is TGCGCCAGCAGCCAAGATCCTCCCCCCCGGGATCAGCCCCAGCATTTT. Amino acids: CASSQDPPPRDQPQHF.